The 21 T cell receptor beta chains listed next were all sequenced from one sample in a study of shared clonotypes between healthy human individuals. Assay used: immunoSEQ multiplex PCR; TCRdb lists only in-frame clones, some missing. The repertoire has 950,000 to 1,200,000 clones, 70% to 85% of them found once; the top ten carry almost 0.9%. The sequenced sample consisted of memory CD4+ T cells from PBMCs. Subset in this sample: CD45RA-negative fraction. All receptors come from a man aged 18 to 30 in good health. Some clones in this sample may be carry-over from other donors' samples.

The rearrangement uses TRBV11-2 and TRBJ2-5; D tentatively fits TRBD1 or TRBD2 (7 bases each). Germline V gene data show CDR1 as SGHAT and CDR2 as FQNNGV. V was cut by 2 bases and J by 1 base, with 14 bases left in between. This CDR3 contains 16 residues. The CDR3 region has the DNA TGTGCCAGCAGCTTACGGCAGGGGGGGTCCCAAGAGACCCAGTACTTC. The encoded protein is CASSLRQGGSQETQYF.

The chain employs TRBV6-5 and TRBJ1-2; no definite D call. Per the germline V gene, CDR1 is MNHEY and CDR2 is SVGAGI. This CDR3 comprises 11 residues. V lost 6 bases and J 8 bases, leaving 10 bases between the germline ends. CDR3: CASRTMGGYTF. The CDR3 nucleotides are TGTGCCAGCAGAACGATGGGGGGCTACACCTTC.

The V gene is TRBV10-3, the J gene TRBJ2-5; TRBD2 matches 10 bases. V trimming: 4 bases; J trimming: 4 bases; junction bases outside the gene matches: 9. Germline lookup yields CDR1 ENHRY and CDR2 SYGVKD. The CDR3 is 16 amino acids. This CDR3 is CAISGLAGDVGETQYF. DNA of the CDR3: TGTGCCATCAGTGGGCTAGCGGGAGATGTAGGAGAGACCCAGTACTTC.

The chain couples TRBV28 to TRBJ1-5, with D perhaps matching TRBD1 (6 bases). This CDR3 has 15 residues. Germline CDR1 and CDR2: MDHEN and SYDVKM. The ends were cut back, 6 bases at V and 4 bases at J, with 16 bases in the middle. CDR3 region: CASRPSQGGNQPQHF. CDR3 in DNA: TGTGCCAGCAGACCCTCACAGGGTGGAAATCAGCCCCAGCATTTT.

The chain carries TRBV2 and TRBJ1-4; no definite D call. V lost 6 bases and J lost 7, with 12 bases in between. CDR1 and CDR2 (germline): SNHLY, FYNNEI. The length of the CDR3 is 13 residues. CDR3 sequence: CASRRRAIEKLFF. CDR3 coding DNA: TGTGCCAGCAGAAGGAGGGCGATTGAAAAACTGTTTTTT.

The rearrangement joins TRBV29-1 to TRBJ2-7; TRBD1 agrees at 7 bases. Germline CDR1 is SQVTM and CDR2 is ANQGSEA. The CDR3 is made up of 12 amino acids. The ends lost 4 bases at V and 9 bases at J; junction bases unmatched: 9. The CDR3 DNA reads TGCAGCGTTGGGGACAGCTTTCGACGGCAGTACTTC. Its protein product is CSVGDSFRRQYF.

DNA for the CDR3: TGCAGCGTTGAATTCCAGGGTTCAGGGTATGGCTACACCTTC. Translating gives CSVEFQGSGYGYTF. The chain has TRBV29-1 and TRBJ1-2; possible D gene TRBD1, 5 bases. Trimming shortened V by 2 bases and J by 5 bases, and 15 bases separated the two germline ends. CDR1 SQVTM and CDR2 ANQGSEA come from the germline V gene. The CDR3 has 14 amino acids. Filled out from reference TRBV29-1 and TRBJ1-2, the complete variable domain reads SAVISQKPSRDICQRGTSLTIQCQVDSQVTMMFWYRQQPGQSLTLIATANQGSEATYESGFVIDKFPISRPNLTFSTLTVSNMSPEDSSIYLCSVEFQGSGYGYTFGSGTRLTVV.

The chain couples TRBV28 to TRBJ2-3, with TRBD2 matching 11 bases. The CDR3 consists of 17 residues. Germline CDR1 and CDR2: MDHEN and SYDVKM. Trimming removed 3 bases from V and 0 bases from J; junction bases left unmatched: 5. The CDR3 region is CASSLGRTSGSTDTQYF. CDR3 bases: TGTGCCAGCAGTTTGGGAAGGACTAGCGGGAGCACAGATACGCAGTATTTT.

The V call is TRBV6-4, the J call TRBJ1-2, with D possibly TRBD1 on 6 matching bases. Trimming took off 6 bases at V and 4 bases at J, with 15 bases between the two ends. This CDR3 is 14 amino acids long. Germline CDR1 reads MRHNA; CDR2 reads SNTAGT. CDR3 DNA sequence: TGTGCCAGCAGGATTACAGGGACTGGCTATGGCTACACCTTC. This encodes CASRITGTGYGYTF.

The CDR3 region has the DNA TGCGCCAGTCGGACTAGCGGGATTCCAACCCTGGAGCAGTTCTTC. The encoded protein is CASRTSGIPTLEQFF. The chain combines TRBV5-1 with TRBJ2-1; TRBD2 aligns across 12 bases. The germline CDR1 and CDR2 sequences are SGHRS and YFSETQ. The CDR3 runs 15 residues. The ends lost 8 bases at V and 10 bases at J; junction bases unmatched: 13.

The chain carries TRBV5-4 and TRBJ2-1; 14 bases match TRBD2. The CDR3 extends over 16 amino acids. The J segment lost 10 bases and the V segment lost 4 bases, leaving 10 bases of the junction unmatched. The V gene's germline CDR1 is SGHNT and CDR2 YYREEE (reference sequence). This chain's CDR3 is CASSRSGLAGEREQFF. The CDR3 DNA is TGTGCCAGCAGCCGGTCGGGACTAGCGGGAGAGAGGGAGCAGTTCTTC.

This clone was found a few times. The chain joins TRBV27 to TRBJ2-1, with 12 positions matching TRBD2. Germline V CDR1 and CDR2: MNHEY, SMNVEV (reference sequence). J gave up 10 bases and V 2 bases, and 15 bases lay outside the gene matches. The CDR3 is made up of 18 amino acids. CDR3 coding DNA: TGTGCCAGCAGTTTACCAACTTTTTCGCTAGCGGGAGGGGGGGAGCAGTTCTTC. The encoded protein is CASSLPTFSLAGGGEQFF.

This chain joins TRBV28 and TRBJ1-4, with TRBD1 identical over 7 bases. The germline gives CDR1 MDHEN, CDR2 SYDVKM. The CDR3 loop spans 15 amino acids. J lost 3 bases, V lost 5 bases, and 6 bases had no gene match. The CDR3 loop is CASSTQTGPNEKLFF. The CDR3 region has the DNA TGTGCCAGCAGTACCCAGACAGGGCCTAATGAAAAACTGTTTTTT.

The V and J genes are TRBV30 and TRBJ1-2, with D perhaps TRBD1 (5 bases). The CDR3 sequence is 14 residues long. The germline CDR1 and CDR2 sequences are GTSNPN and SVGIG (reference sequence). V lost 0 bases, J lost 6 bases, and 14 bases lay in between. CDR3 sequence (DNA): TGTGCCTGGAGTGTACGGCCAGGGCCTAATGGCTACACCTTC. It codes for CAWSVRPGPNGYTF.

The chain couples TRBV7-2 to TRBJ1-4; D gene unclear. CDR3 length: 14 residues. CDR1 SGHTA and CDR2 FQGNSA come from the germline V gene. V lost 4 bases, J lost 0 bases, and 6 bases lay in between. Written as DNA, the CDR3 is TGTGCCAGCAGCTGGACCGCAACTAATGAAAAACTGTTTTTT. It codes for CASSWTATNEKLFF. The full variable domain, rest sourced from reference TRBV7-2 and TRBJ1-4, is GAGVSQSPSNKVTEKGKDVELRCDPISGHTALYWYRQSLGQGLEFLIYFQGNSAPDKSGLPSDRFSAERTGGSVSTLTIQRTQQEDSAVYLCASSWTATNEKLFFGSGTQLSVL.

The V and J genes are TRBV19 and TRBJ2-6, with D tentatively TRBD1 or TRBD2 (6 bases each). The germline V gene encodes CDR1 LNHDA and CDR2 SQIVND (reference sequence). Trimming cost V 5 bases and J 0 bases, with 20 bases left between them. The CDR3 has 19 amino acids. CDR3 region: CASSPRSRGGFSGANVLTF. Written as DNA, the CDR3 is TGTGCCAGTAGTCCCCGGAGCAGGGGAGGATTCTCTGGGGCCAACGTCCTGACTTTC. The full variable domain, in which reference TRBV19 and TRBJ2-6 provide the parts outside the CDR3, is DGGITQSPKYLFRKEGQNVTLSCEQNLNHDAMYWYRQDPGQGLRLIYYSQIVNDFQKGDIAEGYSVSREKKESFPLTVTSAQKNPTAFYLCASSPRSRGGFSGANVLTFGAGSRLTVL.

About this clone itself: Different DNA sequences within this sample yield the same CDR3. The gene calls are TRBV7-9 and TRBJ1-4, with D possibly matching TRBD1 (6 bases). Germline V gene data show CDR1 as SEHNR and CDR2 as FQNEAQ (reference sequence). CDR3 length equals 14 residues. The germline V and J ends were trimmed by 3 bases and 4 bases, with 9 bases remaining between them. In DNA, the CDR3 is TGTGCCAGCAGCTTGACAGGCGGTAATGAAAAACTGTTTTTT. This translates into CASSLTGGNEKLFF.

This clone was detected only once. Relative to the germline gene, one junction end is altered; a read error may explain this. The CDR3 spells CATMNTEAFF. CDR3 coding DNA: TGTGCCACCATGAATACTGAAGCTTTCTTT. The chain has TRBV6-1 and TRBJ1-1; D unresolved. Per the germline V gene, CDR1 is MNHNS and CDR2 is SASEGT. The CDR3 loop spans 10 amino acids.

This chain uses TRBV29-1 with TRBJ1-2, with D hard to call. The CDR3 length is 11 residues. The ends were cut back, 8 bases at V and 8 bases at J, with 15 bases in the middle. Germline-derived CDR1 and CDR2 are SQVTM and ANQGSEA. CDR3 protein: CSYADAGGYTF. The CDR3 DNA reads TGCAGCTATGCGGACGCGGGGGGCTACACCTTC.

The J gene is TRBJ1-5, the V gene TRBV7-8; D ambiguous. The CDR3 is 16 amino acids. V gave up 1 base and J gave up 2 bases, with 12 bases separating them. Per the germline V gene, CDR1 is SGHVS and CDR2 is FQNEAQ. CDR3 region: CASSLDLSQGNQPQHF. The CDR3 region has the DNA TGTGCCAGCAGCTTAGACCTTAGTCAGGGCAATCAGCCCCAGCATTTT.

Written as DNA, the CDR3 is TGTGCCAGCAGTGAAGCGAGGGGTAGCTATGGCTACACCTTC. The encoded protein is CASSEARGSYGYTF. The rearrangement joins TRBV25-1 to TRBJ1-2, with a possible D match to TRBD1 (5 bases). Per the germline V gene, CDR1 is MGHDK and CDR2 is SYGVNS. V lost 2 bases to trimming and J lost 4 bases, with 11 bases between them. The CDR3 covers 14 residues.